Listed below are T cell receptor beta chains from one sample, sequenced in a study of cytomegalovirus exposure and HLA in healthy donors. Repertoires were generated with immunoSEQ multiplex PCR, while TCRdb's copy carries only in-frame clones and drops some. The repertoire includes about 150,000 clones, just over 75% of them detected once, and approximately 1.5% sits in the top ten. The sample taken for sequencing was PBMCs. Every receptor here comes from a man in his forties in good health and CMV-seronegative. CDR3s include the opening cysteine and the closing phenylalanine or tryptophan. A D gene is named only where the DNA matches it firmly. The size of a clone is reported for some rows only, either as once, few or many, or as a class for expanded clones.

clone_size	d_call	v_call	j_call	cdr3_aa	cdr3_nt
.	.	TRBV7-9	TRBJ2-2	CASSLGLRGNTGELFF	TGTGCCAGCAGCTTAGGTCTCAGGGGGAACACCGGGGAGCTGTTTTTT
.	TRBD1	TRBV5-1	TRBJ1-4	CASSLAGTGAGELFF	TGCGCCAGCAGCTTGGCGGGGACAGGGGCAGGTGAGCTGTTTTTT
few	TRBD1	TRBV10-3	TRBJ2-7	CAIRGTGDSYEQYF	TGTGCCATCAGGGGGACAGGGGACTCCTACGAGCAGTACTTC
.	.	TRBV2	TRBJ2-1	CAIRNSGLKGNEQFF	TGTGCCATTCGAAATAGCGGCCTCAAGGGCAATGAGCAGTTCTTC
.	.	TRBV6-4	TRBJ1-1	CASSVMGGAEAFF	TGTGCCAGCAGTGTAATGGGAGGAGCAGAAGCTTTCTTT
.	TRBD2	TRBV4-1	TRBJ2-1	CASSPLAGGIPNEQFF	TGCGCCAGCAGCCCATTAGCGGGAGGGATCCCCAATGAGCAGTTCTTC
.	.	TRBV19	TRBJ1-1	CASTVTGNTEAFF	TGTGCCAGTACCGTGACAGGGAACACTGAAGCTTTCTTT
.	.	TRBV11-1	TRBJ1-2	CASSMRQTRYGYTF	TGTGCCAGCAGCATGAGACAGACCCGGTATGGCTACACCTTC
.	TRBD2	TRBV28	TRBJ2-2	CASSSSGYSGELFF	TGTGCCAGCAGCTCTAGCGGGTATAGCGGGGAGCTGTTTTTT
once	.	TRBV5-4	TRBJ1-2	CASSLGRTDSNYGYTF	TGTGCCAGCAGCTTGGGGAGGACAGACTCTAACTATGGCTACACCTTC
.	TRBD2	TRBV5-4	TRBJ2-5	CASSSTSGTSGIPAYF	TGTGCCAGCAGCTCCACCTCCGGGACTAGCGGGATCCCAGCCTACTTC
.	.	TRBV6-6	TRBJ1-1	CASRRTGSGEAFF	TGTGCCAGCAGGAGAACAGGGTCTGGTGAAGCTTTCTTT
.	.	TRBV6-6	TRBJ2-5	CASSYSSLPGETQYF	TGTGCCAGCAGTTACTCGAGCTTACCCGGAGAGACCCAGTACTTC
.	TRBD1	TRBV2	TRBJ1-1	CASSEGTGFEAFF	TGTGCCAGCAGTGAGGGGACAGGGTTTGAAGCTTTCTTT
once	TRBD1	TRBV18	TRBJ1-4	CASSPLQGQGVSNEKLFF	TGTGCCAGCTCACCGCTGCAAGGACAGGGCGTTTCTAATGAAAAACTGTTTTTT
.	.	TRBV7-8	TRBJ2-1	CASNDLGDEQFF	TGTGCCAGCAACGATTTGGGCGATGAGCAGTTCTTC
.	TRBD1	TRBV18	TRBJ1-4	CASSPDRGSDRREKLFF	TGTGCCAGCTCACCGGACAGGGGATCGGACAGGAGAGAAAAACTGTTTTTT
.	.	TRBV28	TRBJ1-2	CASSSYPTGQSGGYGYTF	TGTGCCAGCAGTTCCTACCCAACAGGACAGAGTGGCGGCTATGGCTACACCTTC
.	TRBD2	TRBV7-3	TRBJ2-3	CASSFGTSADTQYF	TGTGCCAGCAGCTTCGGGACTAGCGCTGATACGCAGTATTTT
.	TRBD2	TRBV5-6	TRBJ2-7	CASSLGTSGYYEQYF	TGTGCCAGCAGCTTGGGGACTAGCGGGTATTACGAGCAGTACTTC
once	.	TRBV5-1	TRBJ2-4	CASSLEPTAKNIQYF	TGCGCCAGCAGCCTTGAGCCCACAGCCAAAAACATTCAGTACTTC
.	.	TRBV5-4	TRBJ2-7	CASSFRGAEQYF	TGTGCCAGCAGCTTTCGGGGGGCCGAGCAGTACTTC
.	.	TRBV11-2	TRBJ2-7	CASSPRLSSYEQYF	TGTGCCAGCAGCCCCCGCCTTAGCTCCTACGAGCAGTACTTC
.	TRBD1	TRBV28	TRBJ2-7	CASSFAGQGLKGQYF	TGTGCCAGCAGTTTTGCGGGACAGGGTTTGAAAGGGCAGTACTTC
.	.	TRBV9	TRBJ2-3	CASSVVAWEDTQYF	TGTGCCAGCAGCGTAGTAGCCTGGGAGGATACGCAGTATTTT
.	.	TRBV19	TRBJ1-1	CASSMGGTEAFF	TGTGCCAGTAGTATGGGGGGAACTGAAGCTTTCTTT
once	.	TRBV9	TRBJ2-3	CASSILPDTQYF	TGTGCCAGCAGCATTCTTCCGGATACGCAGTATTTT
.	TRBD2	TRBV7-3	TRBJ2-1	CASSYGGGTSGQNEQFF	TGTGCCAGCAGCTATGGCGGGGGGACTAGCGGGCAAAATGAGCAGTTCTTC
.	.	TRBV9	TRBJ2-2	CASRIGVLDTGELFF	TGTGCCAGCAGGATAGGGGTCCTAGACACCGGGGAGCTGTTTTTT
.	.	TRBV28	TRBJ1-5	CASSMQPQHF	TGTGCCAGCTCAATGCAGCCCCAGCATTTT
.	.	TRBV6-5	TRBJ2-3	CASKPQGSTDTQYF	TGTGCCAGCAAACCCCAGGGGTCCACAGATACGCAGTATTTT
.	.	TRBV6-5	TRBJ1-1	CASRESGTGETEAFF	TGTGCCAGCAGAGAGTCCGGGACGGGAGAGACTGAAGCTTTCTTT
.	TRBD1	TRBV4-1	TRBJ1-2	CASSPSPLRQGPNYGYTF	TGCGCCAGCAGCCCCTCCCCCCTTCGACAGGGGCCTAACTATGGCTACACCTTC
.	.	TRBV7-2	TRBJ2-6	CASSLVATAGANGLTF	TGTGCCAGCAGCTTAGTGGCGACAGCTGGGGCCAACGGCCTGACTTTC
.	.	TRBV6-4	TRBJ1-3	CASSPSLPVDTIYF	TGTGCCAGCAGTCCAAGCTTACCCGTCGACACCATATATTTT
many	.	TRBV3-1/TRBV3-2	TRBJ1-2	CASSRDIPF	TGTGCCAGCAGTCGGGACATACCCTTC
.	.	TRBV2	TRBJ2-3	CASAQLSGYTDTQYF	TGTGCCAGCGCCCAACTTAGCGGATACACAGATACGCAGTATTTT
.	TRBD2	TRBV12-5	TRBJ2-1	CASGSTSASSYNEQFF	TGTGCTAGTGGTTCGACTAGCGCGAGCTCCTACAATGAGCAGTTCTTC
.	.	TRBV28	TRBJ1-1	CASSLPWEVEAFF	TGTGCCAGCAGTCTACCATGGGAGGTTGAAGCTTTCTTT
.	.	TRBV10-3	TRBJ1-2	CAIMAGLGYTF	TGTGCCATCATGGCAGGGCTGGGCTACACCTTC
.	.	TRBV27	TRBJ2-1	CASSLGGGSGYNEQFF	TGTGCCAGCAGTTTAGGTGGAGGGAGTGGGTACAATGAGCAGTTCTTC
.	.	TRBV5-1	TRBJ2-2	CASSLVLALFTGELFF	TGCGCCAGCAGCTTGGTACTAGCCCTTTTCACCGGGGAGCTGTTTTTT
.	.	TRBV2	TRBJ2-2	CASSDWQAGELFF	TGTGCCAGCAGTGATTGGCAGGCCGGGGAGCTGTTTTTT
.	.	TRBV19	TRBJ1-1	CASSKAVNTEAFF	TGTGCCAGTAGTAAAGCGGTGAACACTGAAGCTTTCTTT
.	.	TRBV12-1	TRBJ1-5	CASSFPDPYSNQPQHF	TGTGCCAGCAGCTTCCCCGATCCCTATAGCAATCAGCCCCAGCATTTT
.	TRBD1	TRBV7-3	TRBJ1-1	CASSKNRDSQAFF	TGTGCCAGCAGCAAAAACCGGGACAGCCAAGCTTTCTTT
few	.	TRBV25-1	TRBJ1-3	CASTPSGQGNTIYF	TGTGCCAGCACACCCTCGGGGCAGGGGAACACCATATATTTT